The 21 T cell receptor beta chains given below trace back to one sample, sequenced in a study of T cell changes during pregnancy in multiple sclerosis. Data came from immunoSEQ multiplex PCR; TCRdb stores just in-frame clones and leaves some out. Of tens of thousands of clones listed, around 90% are singletons. Specimen: CD4+ T cells from peripheral blood mononuclear cells, collected before pregnancy. Receptor source: a female donor with multiple sclerosis, enrolled in a pregnancy study.

The chain links TRBV5-1 to TRBJ2-5; TRBD1 aligns across 8 bases. CDR3 length: 15 amino acids. Germline CDR1 reads SGHRS; CDR2 reads YFSETQ. V was clipped by 0 bases and J by 1 base; unmatched bases: 2. CDR3 coding DNA: TGCGCCAGCAGCTTGGCCGGGACAGGCCAAGAGACCCAGTACTTC. Translation: CASSLAGTGQETQYF.

This chain links TRBV9 with TRBJ1-2, with 7 bases matching TRBD1. The CDR3 consists of 17 residues. Germline lookup yields CDR1 SGDLS and CDR2 YYNGEE. Germline trimming cut 3 bases from V and 8 bases from J; bases unmatched to any gene: 19. CDR3 protein: CASSADSSDRPLGGYTF. The CDR3 region has the DNA TGTGCCAGCAGCGCCGACTCGTCGGACAGGCCTTTGGGGGGCTACACCTTC.

The gene calls are TRBV7-8 and TRBJ1-3, with D uncertain. V was pared by 2 bases and J by 0 bases, with 14 bases between. Germline loops: CDR1 SGHVS, CDR2 FQNEAQ. This CDR3 has 17 residues. CDR3 residues: CASSLYLPRGSGNTIYF. CDR3 sequence (DNA): TGTGCCAGCAGCTTATATCTTCCCCGGGGCTCTGGAAACACCATATATTTT.

This clone is a singleton in its sample. The chain recombines TRBV7-3 with TRBJ2-1; D gene unclear. CDR3 size: 16 residues. CDR1 is SGHTA, CDR2 FQGTGA, per germline. With 0 bases removed from V and 0 bases from J, the gap between germline ends came to 9 bases. The CDR3 nucleotides read TGTGCCAGCAGCTTAACCCCCGAGCTCTCCTACAATGAGCAGTTCTTC. Protein: CASSLTPELSYNEQFF.

The chain recombines TRBV27 with TRBJ2-5, with 8 bases that match TRBD1. After removal of 9 bases from V and 5 bases from J, the junction contained 5 bases not matched to a gene. CDR3 length: 12 amino acids. The germline V gene has CDR1 MNHEY and CDR2 SMNVEV (reference sequence). CDR3 nucleotide sequence: TGTGCCAGTGGACAGGGTGGGGAGACCCAGTACTTC. Encoded protein: CASGQGGETQYF.

The CDR3 is CASTLAGGANTGELFF. Here the CDR3 DNA reads TGTGCCAGCACCTTAGCGGGGGGTGCGAACACCGGGGAGCTGTTTTTT. The V and J genes are TRBV2 and TRBJ2-2; 10 bases agree with TRBD2. The V gene's germline CDR1 is SNHLY and CDR2 FYNNEI. After removal of 7 bases from V and 0 bases from J, the junction contained 5 bases not matched to a gene. This CDR3 spans 16 amino acids. Filled out from reference TRBV2 and TRBJ2-2, the complete variable domain reads EPEVTQTPSHQVTQMGQEVILRCVPISNHLYFYWYRQILGQKVEFLVSFYNNEISEKSEIFDDQFSVERPDGSNFTLKIRSTKLEDSAMYFCASTLAGGANTGELFFGEGSRLTVL.

The V and J genes are TRBV7-9 and TRBJ2-7; perhaps TRBD1 as D (6 bases). Germline CDR1 reads SEHNR; CDR2 reads FQNEAQ (reference sequence). The ends were cut back, 2 bases at V and 5 bases at J, with 13 bases in the middle. The CDR3 has 14 residues. In DNA form, the CDR3 reads TGTGCCAGCAGCTTACAGGGGATGCCTGACGAGCAGTACTTC. Encoded protein: CASSLQGMPDEQYF.

The chain links TRBV18 to TRBJ1-1; D unresolved. V was cut by 6 bases and J by 0 bases, with 8 bases left in between. The CDR3 runs to 13 residues. The germline V gene encodes CDR1 KGHSH and CDR2 LQKENI. CDR3 nucleotide sequence: TGTGCCAGCTCCCCTCAGTTGAACACTGAAGCTTTCTTT. Translated, it gives CASSPQLNTEAFF.

The chain joins TRBV5-1 to TRBJ2-5; TRBD1 might be the D (6 bases). Germline V gene data show CDR1 as SGHRS and CDR2 as YFSETQ. V dropped 4 bases and J dropped 3 bases, with 13 bases sitting between them. CDR3 length: 14 residues. CDR3 loop: CASSPNRAEETQYF. CDR3 coding DNA: TGCGCCAGCAGCCCCAACAGGGCAGAAGAGACCCAGTACTTC.

This clone was detected once. The chain uses TRBV19 and TRBJ1-2; 7 nucleotides align to TRBD1. The V and J ends lost 3 bases and 9 bases, in that order; junction bases with no gene match: 13. The CDR3 runs 15 residues. CDR1 and CDR2 (germline): LNHDA, SQIVND (reference sequence). The CDR3 nucleotides read TGTGCCAGTAGTATGGGGGACAGCTTTTTATTAAGCTACACCTTC. Amino acids: CASSMGDSFLLSYTF.

The J gene is TRBJ1-3, the V gene TRBV6-4, with TRBD1 matching 7 bases. The germline CDR1 and CDR2 sequences are MRHNA and SNTAGT. This CDR3 has 12 residues. V shed 9 bases, J shed 3 bases, and the junction held 2 bases outside the gene matches. CDR3 in amino acids: CARNRGGNTIYF. The CDR3, as DNA: TGTGCCAGGAACAGGGGTGGAAACACCATATATTTT.

This chain joins TRBV11-2 and TRBJ2-3, with 10 bases fitting TRBD2. With 2 bases clipped from V and 0 bases from J, the junction kept 2 bases outside the gene matches. Per the germline V gene, CDR1 is SGHAT and CDR2 is FQNNGV. CDR3 size: 16 residues. This CDR3 is CASSLLAGGSTDTQYF. The CDR3 DNA follows: TGTGCCAGCAGCTTATTAGCGGGGGGCAGCACAGATACGCAGTATTTT.

The chain uses TRBV9 and TRBJ2-1; 10 nucleotides match TRBD2. CDR1 and CDR2 from the germline V gene are SGDLS and YYNGEE. The CDR3 spans 15 residues. Unmatched junction bases numbered 4, after V lost 0 bases and J lost 7 bases. The CDR3 nucleotides read TGTGCCAGCAGCGTAGCTAGCGGGGGTATAAATGAGCAGTTCTTC. This codes for CASSVASGGINEQFF.

The gene calls are TRBV11-2 and TRBJ2-7; 11 bases align to TRBD1. The germline V gene encodes CDR1 SGHAT and CDR2 FQNNGV. The CDR3 length is 14 residues. V was pared by 3 bases and J by 6 bases, with 4 bases of the junction left unmatched. The CDR3 nucleotides are TGTGCCAGCAGCTTGGACAGGGGGCAAAGCGAGCAGTACTTC. Encoded protein: CASSLDRGQSEQYF.

This rearrangement joins TRBV18 to TRBJ1-3; D gene unclear. Germline V gives CDR1 KGHSH, CDR2 LQKENI. CDR3 length: 15 residues. The V and J ends lost 1 base and 4 bases respectively, with 11 bases between them. The CDR3 reads CASSPQQVGGNTIYF. The CDR3 nucleotides read TGTGCCAGCTCACCACAGCAGGTTGGGGGAAACACCATATATTTT.

The chain combines TRBV4-1 with TRBJ1-1; 7 positions agree with TRBD1. Germline CDR1 MGHRA, CDR2 YSYEKL. Losses at the gene ends were 4 bases for V and 4 bases for J; bases not matched to a gene: 3. The CDR3 consists of 13 residues. The CDR3 sequence is CASSRGGGTEAFF. CDR3 nucleotide sequence: TGCGCCAGCAGCCGAGGGGGCGGCACTGAAGCTTTCTTT.

CDR3 sequence (DNA): TGTGCCAGTAGCCGGACAGGGAACACTGAAGCTTTCTTT. This encodes CASSRTGNTEAFF. V gene TRBV19 combines with J gene TRBJ1-1, with 7 nucleotides matching TRBD1. Trimming cost V 6 bases and J 1 base; bases outside gene matches: 2. Germline CDR1 and CDR2: LNHDA and SQIVND (reference sequence). CDR3 size: 13 residues. Combining the CDR3 with reference TRBV19 and TRBJ1-1 gives the whole variable domain DGGITQSPKYLFRKEGQNVTLSCEQNLNHDAMYWYRQDPGQGLRLIYYSQIVNDFQKGDIAEGYSVSREKKESFPLTVTSAQKNPTAFYLCASSRTGNTEAFFGQGTRLTVV.

This chain joins TRBV19 and TRBJ1-1; 10 bases are shared with TRBD1. V trimming: 8 bases; J trimming: 6 bases; junction bases outside the gene matches: 12. CDR1 and CDR2 from the germline V gene are LNHDA and SQIVND (reference sequence). The length of the CDR3 is 15 residues. This chain's CDR3 is CASVDRGLGTAEAFF. CDR3 coding DNA: TGTGCCAGTGTCGACAGGGGGCTCGGTACGGCTGAAGCTTTCTTT. The full variable domain, in which reference TRBV19 and TRBJ1-1 provide the parts outside the CDR3, is DGGITQSPKYLFRKEGQNVTLSCEQNLNHDAMYWYRQDPGQGLRLIYYSQIVNDFQKGDIAEGYSVSREKKESFPLTVTSAQKNPTAFYLCASVDRGLGTAEAFFGQGTRLTVV.

This rearrangement joins TRBV7-2 to TRBJ2-2; 8 bases match TRBD1. The CDR3 has 15 amino acids. The V gene end was trimmed by 5 bases and the J gene end by 5 bases; junction bases not matched to a gene: 7. The germline V gene has CDR1 SGHTA and CDR2 FQGNSA. In DNA form, the CDR3 reads TGTGCCAGCAGCCCGGACAGGGTGGAGACCGGGGAGCTGTTTTTT. Translating gives CASSPDRVETGELFF.

J is TRBJ2-1 and V is TRBV7-2; D remains unclear. The CDR3 loop spans 16 amino acids. The V end lost 5 bases, the J end lost 2 bases, and 16 bases lay between the germline ends. Germline V gene lookup returns CDR1 SGHTA and CDR2 FQGNSA. CDR3 nucleotide sequence: TGTGCCAGCAGCCGTAGAAGGAGCGCTACCTACAATGAGCAGTTCTTC. This gives the protein CASSRRRSATYNEQFF.

The genes are TRBV6-6 and TRBJ1-1, with 7 bases matching TRBD1. Trimming at V came to 7 bases and at J to 0 bases, leaving 11 bases not matched to a gene. This CDR3 is built from 16 residues. Looked up from germline, CDR1 is MNHNY and CDR2 is SVGAGI (reference sequence). CDR3 sequence reads: CASILPRGQMNTEAFF. As DNA, the CDR3 is TGTGCCAGCATTTTACCGAGGGGACAGATGAACACTGAAGCTTTCTTT.